Presented here are 19 T cell receptor beta chains from one specimen sequenced in a study of cytomegalovirus exposure and HLA in healthy donors. Produced via immunoSEQ multiplex PCR; TCRdb's table is partial and in-frame only. The sample has around 130,000 clones; nearly 90% are singletons. The source material was PBMCs. The receptors stem from a man between 25 and 39 years old in good health and CMV-seronegative.

The chain combines TRBV7-3 with TRBJ2-5; D gene unclear. Per the germline V gene, CDR1 is SGHTA and CDR2 is FQGTGA. V shed 5 bases and J shed 4 bases, with 11 bases lying between them. CDR3 size: 13 residues. The CDR3, as DNA: TGTGCCAGCAGCCTCAGTAGAGGAGAGACCCAGTACTTC. Translated, it gives CASSLSRGETQYF.

The rearrangement uses TRBV5-5 and TRBJ2-7; unclear D gene. Deletions cut 4 bases from V and 3 bases from J, with 14 bases between. Per the germline V gene, CDR1 is SGHKS and CDR2 is YYEKEE (reference sequence). This CDR3 comprises 14 residues. The CDR3 bases are TGTGCCAGCAGCATAGGTCAGGCCAACTACGAGCAGTACTTC. Translating it yields CASSIGQANYEQYF.

V gene TRBV2 combines with J gene TRBJ1-2; D call uncertain. CDR3 size: 15 residues. The V and J ends lost 6 bases and 7 bases respectively, with 21 bases between them. In germline, CDR1 is SNHLY, CDR2 FYNNEI. This CDR3 is CASRTSGSSLSGYTF. CDR3 bases: TGTGCCAGCAGAACTTCCGGGAGCTCTCTTAGTGGCTACACCTTC. The full variable domain, with the rest looked up from reference TRBV2 and TRBJ1-2, is EPEVTQTPSHQVTQMGQEVILRCVPISNHLYFYWYRQILGQKVEFLVSFYNNEISEKSEIFDDQFSVERPDGSNFTLKIRSTKLEDSAMYFCASRTSGSSLSGYTFGSGTRLTVV.

This clone was recorded a few times. V and J are TRBV4-1 and TRBJ2-7; 8 bases line up with TRBD1. Germline assignment: CDR1 MGHRA and CDR2 YSYEKL. The ends lost 1 base at V and 1 base at J; junction bases unmatched: 3. CDR3 size: 15 residues. The CDR3 DNA sequence: TGCGCCAGCAGCCAAGTCGACAGGGGTTCCTACGAGCAGTACTTC. Protein sequence: CASSQVDRGSYEQYF.

This chain links TRBV7-9 with TRBJ1-4, with D perhaps matching TRBD1 (6 bases). This CDR3 contains 15 residues. Germline CDR1 and CDR2: SEHNR and FQNEAQ (reference sequence). Trimming shortened V by 5 bases and J by 4 bases, and 14 bases separated the two germline ends. The CDR3 sequence: CASSRALDSNEKLFF. The DNA of the CDR3 is TGTGCCAGCAGCCGGGCTCTGGACAGTAATGAAAAACTGTTTTTT.

The rearrangement links TRBV4-1 to TRBJ2-3; tentatively, D is TRBD2 (6 bases). CDR1 is MGHRA, CDR2 YSYEKL, per germline. The CDR3 contains 15 residues. V shed 0 bases and J shed 1 base, with 8 bases lying between them. The CDR3 loop is CASSQDQRGTDTQYF. CDR3 coding DNA: TGCGCCAGCAGCCAAGACCAGCGGGGCACAGATACGCAGTATTTT.

This chain joins TRBV6-4 and TRBJ1-2; the match to TRBD1 covers 10 bases. V dropped 7 bases and J dropped 6; count of bases not matched to a gene: 11. Germline CDR1 is MRHNA and CDR2 is SNTAGT. This CDR3 region has 15 residues. The CDR3: CASKLRDRGSHGYTF. The CDR3 DNA sequence: TGTGCCAGCAAACTCCGGGACAGGGGTAGCCATGGCTACACCTTC.

A single count supports this clone. The chain carries TRBV7-9 and TRBJ2-5, with 12 bases identical to TRBD1. Germline V CDR1 and CDR2: SEHNR, FQNEAQ (reference sequence). The CDR3 sequence is 16 residues long. V trimming: 8 bases; J trimming: 4 bases; junction bases outside the gene matches: 11. The CDR3 here is CASAPGQGARRETQYF. The CDR3 DNA reads TGTGCCAGCGCTCCGGGACAGGGGGCGCGGAGAGAGACCCAGTACTTC. Based on the CDR3 plus reference TRBV7-9 and TRBJ2-5, the full variable domain is DTGVSQNPRHKITKRGQNVTFRCDPISEHNRLYWYRQTLGQGPEFLTYFQNEAQLEKSRLLSDRFSAERPKGSFSTLEIQRTEQGDSAMYLCASAPGQGARRETQYFGPGTRLLVL.

The rearrangement links TRBV10-3 to TRBJ2-3; TRBD2 aligns across 9 bases. This CDR3 spans 13 amino acids. Germline V CDR1 and CDR2: ENHRY, SYGVKD. V shed 9 bases and J 6 bases; nucleotides not matched to a gene: 7. The CDR3: CAMGGTSWDTQYF. The CDR3 nucleotides read TGTGCCATGGGGGGGACTAGCTGGGATACGCAGTATTTT.

V gene TRBV7-2 combines with J gene TRBJ2-5, with 8 bases lining up with TRBD2. Germline CDR1 and CDR2: SGHTA and FQGNSA. The CDR3 sequence is 15 residues long. Trimming took 0 bases from V and 3 from J; bases not matched to a gene: 3. The CDR3 loop reads CASSLAGSGKETQYF. Here the CDR3 DNA reads TGTGCCAGCAGCTTAGCCGGTAGCGGGAAAGAGACCCAGTACTTC.

V gene TRBV4-3 combines with J gene TRBJ1-3, with D possibly matching TRBD1 (6 bases). Per germline, CDR1 LGHNA and CDR2 YSLEER. The V end was cut by 3 bases, the J end by 0 bases, with 18 bases between. The CDR3 is 18 residues long. This chain's CDR3 is CASSQAVSDSYSGNTIYF. CDR3 nucleotide sequence: TGCGCCAGCAGCCAGGCCGTATCGGACAGCTACTCTGGAAACACCATATATTTT.

The chain recombines TRBV15 with TRBJ1-1, with D unresolved. Trimming took off 3 bases at V and 0 bases at J, with 11 bases between the two ends. Germline V gene lookup returns CDR1 LNHNV and CDR2 YYDKDF (reference sequence). This CDR3 is 15 amino acids long. For the CDR3, the DNA is TGTGCCACCAGCAGTCGGGGAAAGATGAACACTGAAGCTTTCTTT. This encodes CATSSRGKMNTEAFF.

Only one count was recorded for this clone. The CDR3 loop is CASSTPRQDLSSYEQYF. CDR3 nucleotides: TGTGCCAGCAGCACGCCACGACAGGATCTTAGCTCCTACGAGCAGTACTTC. The rearrangement uses TRBV21-1 and TRBJ2-7; TRBD1, the D gene given by the table, was not confirmed from the DNA. TRBV21-1 is a known pseudogene. The CDR3 sequence is 17 residues long.

The chain joins TRBV7-3 to TRBJ2-5, with a possible D match to TRBD2 (6 bases). This CDR3 has 15 amino acids. Germline CDR1 and CDR2: SGHTA and FQGTGA. The germline V and J ends were trimmed by 1 base and 2 bases, with 11 bases remaining between them. DNA for the CDR3: TGTGCCAGCAGCTTAAGTCGGGGGAATCAAGAGACCCAGTACTTC. Translating it yields CASSLSRGNQETQYF.

This clone was recorded only once. The genes are TRBV5-1 and TRBJ1-4, with 8 bases that match TRBD1. The CDR3 is 17 amino acids. J lost 2 bases, V lost 2 bases, and 8 bases had no gene match. Germline values: CDR1 SGHRS, CDR2 YFSETQ. This CDR3 reads CASSFTGGYSTNEKLFF. The CDR3 nucleotides are TGCGCCAGCAGCTTTACAGGGGGGTACAGCACTAATGAAAAACTGTTTTTT.

The J gene is TRBJ2-1, the V gene TRBV12-5, with TRBD2 matching 7 bases. V gave up 0 bases and J gave up 8 bases; unmatched junction bases: 10. CDR3 length: 16 residues. Germline lookup yields CDR1 LGHNT and CDR2 FRNRAP. The CDR3: CASGLVLGRAPDEQFF. For the CDR3, the DNA is TGTGCTAGTGGTTTGGTACTGGGGAGGGCTCCGGATGAGCAGTTCTTC.

The chain recombines TRBV5-6 with TRBJ1-2; 11 nucleotides align to TRBD1. The CDR3 runs 16 residues. CDR1 is SGHDT and CDR2 is YYEEEE in the germline V gene. Unmatched junction bases numbered 14, after V lost 5 bases and J lost 8 bases. The CDR3 sequence is CASRIIGTGGIQGYTF. DNA of the CDR3: TGTGCCAGCAGGATTATCGGGACAGGGGGGATTCAAGGCTACACCTTC.

This chain joins TRBV19 and TRBJ2-7; D is uncertain. Germline V gene data show CDR1 as LNHDA and CDR2 as SQIVND (reference sequence). The V end was cut by 0 bases, the J end by 2 bases, with 5 bases between. The CDR3 is 13 residues long. The CDR3, as DNA: TGTGCCAGTAGTATAGAGGCCGCCTACGAGCAGTACTTC. It codes for CASSIEAAYEQYF.

This chain links TRBV11-2 with TRBJ1-3; D is unclear. The germline V gene encodes CDR1 SGHAT and CDR2 FQNNGV. The germline V and J ends were trimmed by 2 bases and 0 bases, with 8 bases remaining between them. This CDR3 contains 15 residues. The CDR3 sequence is CASSLHGNSGNTIYF. The CDR3, as DNA: TGTGCCAGCAGCTTACACGGTAACTCTGGAAACACCATATATTTT.